Shown below are 16 T cell receptor beta chains from a single sample sequenced in a study of OX40 agonist ivuxolimab in advanced cancers. TCRdb's copy holds only in-frame clones and misses some; the assay was immunoSEQ multiplex PCR. The repertoire holds more than 40,000 clones, with roughly 80% as singletons. The specimen was CD4+ or CD8+ T cells sorted from blood, collected in a trial of the OX40 agonist ivuxolimab. These receptors were taken from an adult with an advanced solid tumor such as melanoma, head and neck, liver or kidney cancer.

The chain combines TRBV7-3 with TRBJ2-1; TRBD1 matches 7 bases. The junction had 7 bases not matched to a gene; V was cut back by 2 bases and J by 6 bases. Germline CDR1 SGHTA, CDR2 FQGTGA. The length of the CDR3 is 15 residues. The CDR3 protein is CASSLGRGFSNEQFF. The CDR3 DNA reads TGTGCCAGCAGCTTAGGCAGGGGGTTTAGCAATGAGCAGTTCTTC. The full variable domain, with the rest looked up from reference TRBV7-3 and TRBJ2-1, is GAGVSQTPSNKVTEKGKYVELRCDPISGHTALYWYRQSLGQGPEFLIYFQGTGAADDSGLPNDRFFAVRPEGSVSTLKIQRTERGDSAVYLCASSLGRGFSNEQFFGPGTRLTVL.

The gene calls are TRBV7-2 and TRBJ2-7; the match to TRBD2 covers 8 bases. Germline assignment: CDR1 SGHTA and CDR2 FQGNSA. This CDR3 region has 16 residues. J gave up 4 bases and V 2 bases, and 10 bases lay outside the gene matches. The CDR3: CASSLSPSGSWYEQYF. The CDR3 DNA is TGTGCCAGCAGCTTATCACCTAGCGGGTCATGGTACGAGCAGTACTTC.

The rearrangement links TRBV10-2 to TRBJ2-3; 11 bases match TRBD2. Germline CDR1 is WSHSY and CDR2 is SAAADI. This CDR3 has 15 amino acids. Losses at the gene ends were 8 bases for V and 5 bases for J; bases not matched to a gene: 9. CDR3 sequence: CASSHPGTSGDTQYF. As DNA, the CDR3 is TGCGCCAGCTCTCACCCCGGGACTAGCGGAGATACGCAGTATTTT.

This chain connects TRBV6-1 to TRBJ2-3; D gene uncertain. The CDR3 runs 14 residues. The germline CDR1 and CDR2 sequences are MNHNS and SASEGT. V was cut by 6 bases and J by 5 bases, with 15 bases left in between. This CDR3 is CASRPVGLRDTQYF. The CDR3 coding sequence is TGTGCCAGCAGGCCTGTGGGATTAAGAGATACGCAGTATTTT.

The chain combines TRBV7-3 with TRBJ1-5; D is unresolved. The CDR3 extends over 13 amino acids. Germline CDR1 reads SGHTA; CDR2 reads FQGTGA. Trimming left V 8 bases short and J 4 bases short, with 12 bases between. The CDR3 is CASSGQPNQPQHF. The CDR3 DNA sequence: TGTGCCAGCTCCGGGCAGCCTAATCAGCCCCAGCATTTT.

The rearrangement joins TRBV19 to TRBJ1-5, with D possibly matching TRBD1 (6 bases). Germline CDR1 LNHDA, CDR2 SQIVND (reference sequence). Between the trimmed V and J ends, which lost 3 bases and 7 bases, there was a span of 25 bases. CDR3 length: 18 residues. The CDR3 protein is CASSILWSGGPAGQPQHF. CDR3 DNA sequence: TGTGCCAGTAGTATTCTATGGAGCGGGGGGCCCGCGGGGCAGCCCCAGCATTTT.

This clone has just a few counts. The chain links TRBV5-1 to TRBJ2-1; 9 bases are a match to TRBD2. The CDR3 runs to 18 residues. J lost 6 bases, V lost 0 bases, and 13 bases had no gene match. The V gene's germline CDR1 is SGHRS and CDR2 YFSETQ. CDR3 coding DNA: TGCGCCAGCAGCTTGGCGGCGGGAGGGGGTTTTGAGCGCAATGAGCAGTTCTTC. Its translation: CASSLAAGGGFERNEQFF.

The chain recombines TRBV7-2 with TRBJ2-1; 8 bases fit TRBD2. The CDR3 runs 12 residues. The trim removed 4 bases at V and 13 bases at J, leaving 6 bases unmatched. The germline gives CDR1 SGHTA, CDR2 FQGNSA. The CDR3 region has the DNA TGTGCCAGCAGCTCCTCTAGCGGGCGTCAGTTCTTC. Translation: CASSSSSGRQFF. The full variable domain, its missing parts supplied by reference TRBV7-2 and TRBJ2-1, is GAGVSQSPSNKVTEKGKDVELRCDPISGHTALYWYRQSLGQGLEFLIYFQGNSAPDKSGLPSDRFSAERTGGSVSTLTIQRTQQEDSAVYLCASSSSSGRQFFGPGTRLTVL.

The rearrangement links TRBV7-9 to TRBJ1-5; TRBD1 agrees at 9 bases. The CDR3 totals 15 residues. Trimming at V came to 5 bases and at J to 4 bases, leaving 6 bases not matched to a gene. In germline, CDR1 is SEHNR, CDR2 FQNEAQ (reference sequence). The CDR3 nucleotides read TGTGCCAGCAGCACGGGACAGGGATGGAATCAGCCCCAGCATTTT. Amino acids: CASSTGQGWNQPQHF.

The gene calls are TRBV5-5 and TRBJ2-7; D is unclear. The CDR3 length is 15 residues. CDR1 is SGHKS and CDR2 is YYEKEE in the germline V gene (reference sequence). V lost 4 bases, J lost 6 bases, and 20 bases lay in between. The CDR3 coding sequence is TGTGCCAGCAGCCCGAGCCCCGCCGGTTTTCCCGAGCAGTACTTC. The encoded protein is CASSPSPAGFPEQYF.

The rearrangement uses TRBV30 and TRBJ1-2; D not resolved. Trimming removed 0 bases at V and 4 bases at J, with 15 bases between. Germline V gene lookup returns CDR1 GTSNPN and CDR2 SVGIG (reference sequence). This CDR3 spans 15 amino acids. CDR3 amino acids: CAWSVSSKPFYGYTF. The CDR3 DNA sequence: TGTGCCTGGAGTGTATCTAGTAAACCCTTCTATGGCTACACCTTC.

This clone was picked up a small number of times. The V call is TRBV25-1, the J call TRBJ1-3, with 9 nucleotides matching TRBD1. The CDR3 has 15 amino acids. Trimming took 3 bases from V and 7 from J; bases not matched to a gene: 7. Germline CDR1 and CDR2: MGHDK and SYGVNS. CDR3 loop: CASSDLTGGRNTIYF. As DNA, the CDR3 is TGTGCCAGCAGTGATTTGACAGGGGGAAGGAACACCATATATTTT.

This sequence joins TRBV5-1 and TRBJ2-2, with no clear D. Trimming stripped 0 bases from V and 6 bases from J, with 12 bases between. The CDR3 totals 15 residues. Germline V gene sequence: CDR1 SGHRS, CDR2 YFSETQ. The CDR3 coding sequence is TGCGCCAGCAGCTTGGGGGCGAGTGCAGCCGGGGAGCTGTTTTTT. Residues: CASSLGASAAGELFF.

This clone was observed a handful of times. The chain combines TRBV5-1 with TRBJ2-1; D not resolved. V was trimmed by 0 bases and J by 3 bases, leaving 10 bases between them. In germline, CDR1 is SGHRS, CDR2 YFSETQ. The CDR3 covers 15 residues. This CDR3 reads CASSLAALLYNEQFF. The CDR3 DNA reads TGCGCCAGCAGCTTGGCCGCACTCCTCTACAATGAGCAGTTCTTC.

This clone was counted a single time. The genes are TRBV7-9 and TRBJ1-4, with D perhaps matching TRBD1 (5 bases). The germline CDR1 and CDR2 sequences are SEHNR and FQNEAQ (reference sequence). V was shortened by 2 bases and J by 7 bases, with 14 bases between the two germline ends. The CDR3 extends over 15 amino acids. CDR3 in DNA: TGTGCCAGCAGCTTATCCCAGGGAGTCCTTGAAAAACTGTTTTTT. This encodes CASSLSQGVLEKLFF.

V is TRBV18 and J is TRBJ2-7, with no clear D. Trimming took off 2 bases at V and 4 bases at J, with 12 bases between the two ends. This CDR3 is built from 14 residues. CDR1 KGHSH and CDR2 LQKENI come from the germline V gene. DNA for the CDR3: TGTGCCAGCTCACCAAGTATCAGCGTTTACGAGCAGTACTTC. Translating gives CASSPSISVYEQYF.